The rows below give T cell receptor beta chains drawn from one sample of a study of vaccination and CD4 T cells after COVID-19. TCRdb re-analysed the PCR reads in MiXCR, keeping a single row per CDR3 protein. The profile shows thousands of distinct CDR3 sequences, around a sixth of them singletons. Their specific antigens are unknown. Sequencing used CD4+ T cells from blood, cultured in vitro. All receptors come from a human donor in good health. CDR3s include the opening cysteine and the closing phenylalanine or tryptophan. The D gene is left open where the match is weak. Some rows mark clone size as missing; the rest say once, few, many or name a class of expanded clone.

>TRBJ1-1|TRBV28|medium-sized|NA
TGTGCCAGCAGTTCGGAACCAGGGAGGGATGGGAACACTGAAGCTTTCTTT
CASSSEPGRDGNTEAFF
>TRBJ1-1|TRBV6-1|medium-sized|TRBD1
TGTGCCAGCAGTGAAGGACAGGGGGCGACTGAAGCTTTCTTT
CASSEGQGATEAFF
>TRBJ2-7|TRBV27|NA|TRBD1
TGTGCCAGCAGCACTCCTAGAACCGGAATGGGACAGGGGGGATGGCAGTACTTC
CASSTPRTGMGQGGWQYF
>TRBJ1-1|TRBV20-1|medium-sized|NA
TGCAGTGCTAGGAGGGCGCCGAACACTGAAGCTTTCTTT
CSARRAPNTEAFF
>TRBJ2-3|TRBV30|few|NA
TGTGCCTGGTCACCGGGATCGGATACGCAGTATTTT
CAWSPGSDTQYF
>TRBJ1-1|TRBV7-3|medium-sized|NA
TGTGCCAGCAGCTTAATAGCGGTAGGCGGGGGTGAGATGAACACTGAAGCTTTCTTT
CASSLIAVGGGEMNTEAFF
>TRBJ2-2|TRBV2|few|NA
TGTGCCAGCAAGGCAGGACATAACACCGGGGAGCTGTTTTTT
CASKAGHNTGELFF
>TRBJ1-2|TRBV5-4|few|TRBD1
TGTGCCAGCAGCTTGGGGGGTTGGGGACAGAACTATGGCTACACCTTC
CASSLGGWGQNYGYTF
>TRBJ2-1|TRBV2|NA|NA
TGTGCCAGCAGTGAAGCGCTTCAAATGGGTGAGCAGTTCTTC
CASSEALQMGEQFF
>TRBJ2-2|TRBV2|NA|NA
TGTGCCAGCAGCCTGGATGTCTCGGCCGGGGAGCTGTTTTTT
CASSLDVSAGELFF
>TRBJ2-7|TRBV29-1|medium-sized|NA
TGCAGCGTCAAGAGAGGACCCCAAGCTGAGCAGTACTTC
CSVKRGPQAEQYF
>TRBJ1-1|TRBV12-5|few|NA
TGTGCTAGTGGTTCTTTTGATAACACTGAAGCTTTCTTT
CASGSFDNTEAFF
>TRBJ1-2|TRBV24-1|few|NA
TGTGCCACCAGTGATGTATATGGCTACACCTTC
CATSDVYGYTF
>TRBJ1-1|TRBV28|NA|NA
TGTGCCAGCAGTTCACCCGGGAAGAACACTGAAGCTTTCTTT
CASSSPGKNTEAFF
>TRBJ1-2|TRBV30|NA|NA
TGTGCCTGGAGCCTCTCAAACTATGGCTACACCTTC
CAWSLSNYGYTF
>TRBJ2-2|TRBV5-1|NA|NA
TGCGCCAGCAGCTCCTTGCAGGGAGACGGGGAGCTGTTTTTT
CASSSLQGDGELFF
>TRBJ2-2|TRBV9|once|NA
TGTGCCAGCACCCGGGGGCTCCGGATGGTCGGGGAGCTGTTTTTT
CASTRGLRMVGELFF
>TRBJ2-1|TRBV4-3|once|TRBD2
TGCGCCAGCAGCCAATTAAACGGGGGGGCCCTGTCCTACAATGAGCAGTTCTTC
CASSQLNGGALSYNEQFF
>TRBJ1-1|TRBV10-3|few|TRBD1
TGTGCCATCAGTGAGTCGAGGGGGCAGGGGATGAACACTGAAGCTTTCTTT
CAISESRGQGMNTEAFF
>TRBJ1-3|TRBV20-1|NA|TRBD1
TGCAGTGCTAGGGCAGGGGGCTCTGGAAACACCATATATTTT
CSARAGGSGNTIYF
>TRBJ2-1|TRBV29-1|few|NA
TGCAGCGTTGAATCCAGCCTACGTGTCTATGAGCAGTTCTTC
CSVESSLRVYEQFF
>TRBJ2-5|TRBV7-2|medium-sized|NA
TGTGCCAGCAGCTTTTCCCCGCAAGAGACCCAGTACTTC
CASSFSPQETQYF
>TRBJ2-5|TRBV15|medium-sized|NA
TGTGCCACCAGCAGAGTGGGGGGAGGCTATGGAGAGACCCAGTACTTC
CATSRVGGGYGETQYF
>TRBJ2-7|TRBV27|few|NA
TGTGCCAGCAGTCGGTACGTGGGCTCCTACGAGCAGTACTTC
CASSRYVGSYEQYF
>TRBJ2-7|TRBV20-1|medium-sized|NA
TGCAGTGCAAGCACCCCGATGATCTACGAGCAGTACTTC
CSASTPMIYEQYF
>TRBJ1-1|TRBV7-7|medium-sized|NA
TGTGCCAGCAGCCCAAGCCCTGGTAACACTGAAGCTTTCTTT
CASSPSPGNTEAFF
>TRBJ1-2|TRBV7-9|NA|TRBD1
TGTGCCAGCAGCTTTGGACAGGCTAACTATGGCTACACCTTC
CASSFGQANYGYTF
>TRBJ2-1|TRBV5-1|NA|TRBD1
TGCGCCAGCAGGGCTACAGGGGGCGCTTACAATGAGCAGTTCTTC
CASRATGGAYNEQFF
>TRBJ2-3|TRBV5-4|few|TRBD2
TGTGCCAGCAGCTTGGCAACTAGCGGGAGAGAGGGAACGCAGTATTTT
CASSLATSGREGTQYF
>TRBJ2-6|TRBV20-1|few|TRBD2
TGCAGTGCTAGAGATGTAGCGGGAGGAGCTGGGGCCAACGTCCTGACTTTC
CSARDVAGGAGANVLTF
>TRBJ1-1|TRBV6-1|medium-sized|TRBD1
TGTGCCAGCAGGCACAGGGGGCTGAACACTGAAGCTTTCTTT
CASRHRGLNTEAFF
>TRBJ2-1|TRBV20-1|NA|TRBD2
TGCAGTGCTGTTAGCGGGCCGAGGGACGATGAGCAGTTCTTC
CSAVSGPRDDEQFF
>TRBJ1-2|TRBV19|NA|TRBD1
TGTGCCAGTAGTATAGATCGACAGGGATATGGCTACACCTTC
CASSIDRQGYGYTF
>TRBJ2-3|TRBV7-3|few|NA
TGTGCCAGCAGCCCAGCGCCCGACACAGATACGCAGTATTTT
CASSPAPDTDTQYF
>TRBJ2-5|TRBV18|NA|NA
TGTGCCAGCTCACCCCGACAGGCCCAGCAAGAGACCCAGTACTTC
CASSPRQAQQETQYF
>TRBJ2-3|TRBV7-3|NA|TRBD2
TGTGCCAGCAGCTTGGGGCTAGCGGGAACACGCACAGATACGCAGTATTTT
CASSLGLAGTRTDTQYF
>TRBJ2-5|TRBV20-1|few|TRBD2
TGCAGTGCTAGAGCGGGACTAGCGAGATACCAAGAGACCCAGTACTTC
CSARAGLARYQETQYF
>TRBJ2-2|TRBV7-9|few|NA
TGTGCCAGCAGCCCCCGGGACTGGAACACCGGGGAGCTGTTTTTT
CASSPRDWNTGELFF
>TRBJ2-1|TRBV7-9|few|TRBD2
TGTGCCAGCAGCGGGGGGGGATACAATGAGCAGTTCTTC
CASSGGGYNEQFF
>TRBJ2-7|TRBV20-1|NA|NA
TGCAGTGCGCCCAAACTAGTAAGGACGAATCGGGCTAACTACGAGCAGTACTTC
CSAPKLVRTNRANYEQYF
>TRBJ1-2|TRBV15|medium-sized|NA
TGTGCCACCAGCGCCGGGAAGCTTAACTATGGCTACACCTTC
CATSAGKLNYGYTF
>TRBJ1-2|TRBV28|few|NA
TGTGCCAGCAATCGGTACTATGGCTACACCTTC
CASNRYYGYTF
>TRBJ2-1|TRBV20-1|few|TRBD1
TGCAGTGCTAGTACTTCCGGGACAGGGGGAGGTGAGCAGTTCTTC
CSASTSGTGGGEQFF
>TRBJ1-4|TRBV20-1|NA|NA
TGCAGTGCCAGGCACATCTCTAATGAAAAACTGTTTTTT
CSARHISNEKLFF
>TRBJ2-3|TRBV11-3|NA|NA
TGTGCCAGCAGCTTAGATGGGGGGAGCACAGATACGCAGTATTTT
CASSLDGGSTDTQYF